This T cell receptor (beta chain) emerged from a study of T cell responses to AZD1222 COVID-19 vaccine (dated by TCRdb to about 2021). A note on the overall study: A total of under 250 trial participants underwent TCR sequencing, of whom more than 200 had received two doses of AZD1222 and roughly 26 had received two doses of the MenACWY control vaccine. Trial participants were enrolled into age subgroups of 18-55, 56-69 and 70-plus years, which contained about 150, 27 and 61 TCR-sequenced participants, respectively.

Here V drops 6 bases and J drops 7 bases, and the junction holds 8 bases not matched to any gene. CDR1 MDHEN and CDR2 SYDVKM were looked up in the germline V gene. The CDR3 numbers 14 residues from cysteine through phenylalanine. Only CDR3 DNA is held: 42 bases, read in frame from base 1. As for this clone: Its cognate antigen has yet to be identified. No base qualities exist here, and no much larger clone lies one base off it.

Findings and caveats that apply to the study as a whole: Because no samples from the day 14 peak response were available, repertoires could be characterized only after the peak T cell response. Conclusions about previously exposed vaccinees were limited because only a handful of AZD1222 recipients were SARS-CoV-2 seropositive at baseline. Nearly half of unique spike-specific TCRs reportedly recognized epitopes outside regions mutated in the B.1.351 and B.1.1.7 variants. Vaccine-associated CD4 TCRs spanned the whole spike protein, with dominant responses in regions 160-218 and 743-854. After two AZD1222 doses, spike-specific TCR breadth and depth were significantly higher than at day 0 and than in MenACWY recipients. Participants were mostly white British and included more females than males, and it was suggested by the authors that clonal diversity may have been underestimated. In the small 56-69-year group, the increase in depth fell short of significance, most likely because of low power.

The intended sense of this specimen's time point label: baseline before first vaccination. Taken with the paper, the label for treatment or condition translates to: meningococcal conjugate vaccine given as trial control. Vaccinee samples came from UK trials COV001 and COV002, including a single-blind randomized controlled phase 2/3 trial of AZD1222 (ChAdOx1 nCoV-19) in healthy adults. For TCRbeta chain sequencing, PBMC samples were collected from trial participants at day 0 and at day 28 after the second dose. The CDR3 regions of human TCRbeta chains were analyzed by immunosequencing. In the authors' own workflow: TCRs in the repertoires were matched against a reference library of SARS-CoV-2-specific TCRs that had been generated with the MIRA antigen-specificity platform. Breadth meant the fraction of unique TCRs that were SARS-CoV-2-associated, whereas depth meant the fraction of total T cells that were SARS-CoV-2-associated. Each spike-specific TCR was assigned to its reactive spike region and to a CD4 or CD8 class using the MIRA data. Log10-transformed breadth and depth values were compared by one-way ANOVA with Sidak's multiple comparisons tests. TCRdb obtained this table from immuneACCESS and retained in-frame rearrangements with V and J assigned. These tables miss some clones; where compared with another copy, unresolved V genes account for less than half of the shortfall, and the remainder is unexplained. The D gene and trimming were derived from the DNA, and the V and J assignments and clone size from that table. The sample data list about 160,000 clones, and approximately 90% of these were observed just once. 4.4% of the sample is taken by the ten largest.

The TCR originated in an adult in good health. Sequenced here: peripheral blood, sampled on day 0 of MenACWY control vaccination. The rearrangement combines TRBV28 with TRBJ1-5; 8 bases in between match TRBD1. The nucleotides are TGTGCCAGCAGCCCAGACAGGGGTAGACAGCCCCAGCATTTT. The resulting protein is CASSPDRGRQPQHF.